The clone carrying this TCR beta chain came up a few times. No antigen is known for it. TCRdb reanalysed the 5' RACE reads using MiXCR and keeps one entry per CDR3 protein. Of some 550,000 distinct CDR3 sequences in the sample, 19% are singletons; the top ten hold 13% to 15%. CDR3 size: 12 residues. Looked up from germline, CDR1 is SGHRS and CDR2 is YFSETQ. The germline V and J ends were trimmed by 4 bases and 4 bases, with 7 bases remaining between them. This sample is part of a study of T cells after yellow fever vaccination. Study-level background: Preparation of the low-cell-number fractions used SMART-Seq v4 Ultra Low Input. Study conclusions and caveats: Though weaker, the secondary response peaked faster, on day 5 versus 15.

The receptor comes from a man aged 25-45 years who received the YFV17D yellow fever vaccine. The J gene is TRBJ2-3, the V gene TRBV5-1; D is ambiguous. The material was PBMCs, obtained 15 days after the yellow fever booster vaccination. The DNA for the CDR3 is TGCGCCAGCAGCCGTGCCGCAGATACGCAGTATTTT. Amino acid sequence: CASSRAADTQYF.